The 17 T cell receptor beta chains below all came from one sample that was sequenced in a study of T cells in Graves' hyperthyroidism and ophthalmopathy. TCR beta CDR3 sequences were amplified from RNA transcripts. An initial round of RT-PCR targeting the TCR CDR3 relied on the HTBI primer set. TCRdb ran MiXCR on the multiplex PCR reads and lists one entry per CDR3 protein. The repertoire holds around 600,000 distinct CDR3 sequences, with more than 13% as singletons. Material: blood. Receptor source: a woman under 30 with Graves' ophthalmopathy.

The chain has TRBV6-1 and TRBJ1-4, with a tentative D call TRBD1 (5 bases). CDR1 and CDR2 (germline): MNHNS, SASEGT. CDR3 length: 14 residues. V lost 7 bases and J 7 bases, leaving 16 bases between the germline ends. The CDR3 DNA is TGTGCCAGCACCATAGGGACCGCGGGTGAAAAACTGTTTTTT. Protein sequence: CASTIGTAGEKLFF.

The chain uses TRBV19 and TRBJ1-1; no clear D gene. The CDR3 loop spans 13 amino acids. V was shortened by 1 base and J by 1 base, with 4 bases between the two germline ends. Germline lookup yields CDR1 LNHDA and CDR2 SQIVND (reference sequence). The CDR3 spells CASSIGANTEAFF. CDR3 sequence (DNA): TGTGCCAGTAGTATAGGAGCGAACACTGAAGCTTTCTTT.

Concerning this clonotype itself: A much larger clone lies one base from this, so it may be a read error. The gene calls are TRBV7-9 and TRBJ2-5; D not resolved. V was trimmed by 8 bases and J by 2 bases, leaving 12 bases between them. Germline values: CDR1 SEHNR, CDR2 FQNEAQ (reference sequence). This CDR3 has 13 amino acids. The CDR3 reads CASGSSPQETQYF. The CDR3 DNA reads as TGTGCCAGCGGCTCGAGCCCGCAAGAGACCCAGTACTTC.

This sequence joins TRBV4-1 and TRBJ2-5, with 8 positions matching TRBD2. Trimming cost V 1 base and J 4 bases; bases outside gene matches: 17. The CDR3 consists of 19 residues. Germline values: CDR1 MGHRA, CDR2 YSYEKL. The CDR3 reads CASSQGPSSLAGKGETQYF. The CDR3 bases are TGCGCCAGCAGCCAAGGTCCGAGTTCTCTAGCGGGTAAAGGAGAGACCCAGTACTTC.

There are a few counts of this clonotype. Compared with germline, one end of the junction differs, possibly owing to a read error. The chain combines TRBV5-1 with TRBJ2-1; D tentatively reads TRBD1 or TRBD2 (5 bases each). The V gene's germline CDR1 is SGHRS and CDR2 YFSETQ. The CDR3 runs to 15 residues. The CDR3 spells CASSVGDLSYSEQFF. The CDR3 DNA reads TGCGCCAGCAGCGTGGGGGACCTTTCCTACAGTGAGCAGTTCTTC.

There are many counts of this clonotype. V is TRBV27 and J is TRBJ1-2; 7 positions match TRBD1. The CDR3 contains 15 residues. The V gene's germline CDR1 is MNHEY and CDR2 SMNVEV (reference sequence). V lost 6 bases, J lost 1 base, and 8 bases stayed unmatched. DNA of the CDR3: TGTGCCAGCAGGGTAGGGACAGATCTTAACTATGGCTACACCTTC. Translating gives CASRVGTDLNYGYTF.

J is TRBJ2-7 and V is TRBV6-1; D remains unclear. Germline V gene sequence: CDR1 MNHNS, CDR2 SASEGT. With 8 bases removed from V and 3 bases from J, the gap between germline ends came to 14 bases. This CDR3 is 13 amino acids long. The CDR3 sequence is CASLRQPFYEQYF. CDR3 DNA sequence: TGTGCCAGCTTGCGGCAACCTTTCTACGAGCAGTACTTC.

This clonotype was recorded at least ten times. The chain recombines TRBV12-3 or TRBV12-4 with TRBJ2-3; 8 bases line up with TRBD2. The CDR3 consists of 16 residues. The V gene end was trimmed by 6 bases and the J gene end by 2 bases; junction bases not matched to a gene: 10. The CDR3 loop reads CASRAGLVMITDTQYF. In DNA form, the CDR3 reads TGTGCCAGCAGGGCGGGACTAGTGATGATCACAGATACGCAGTATTTT.

This clonotype was seen many times. The chain joins TRBV27 to TRBJ2-1; TRBD2 matches 14 bases. Germline V lookup: CDR1 MNHEY, CDR2 SMNVEV (reference sequence). V shed 7 bases, J shed 1 base, and the junction held 21 bases outside the gene matches. The CDR3 covers 22 residues. The CDR3 DNA reads TGTGCCAGCACCCTCCGGGGGACTAGCGGGAGTTCGATACTGGGATCCTACAATGAGCAGTTCTTC. Amino acids: CASTLRGTSGSSILGSYNEQFF.

This clonotype appeared a few times. The chain is built from TRBV29-1 and TRBJ1-4; 12 bases agree with TRBD1. After removal of 4 bases from V and 3 bases from J, the junction contained 3 bases not matched to a gene. CDR3 length equals 15 residues. Germline CDR1 is SQVTM and CDR2 is ANQGSEA. The CDR3 bases are TGCAGCGTTGGAGGGACAGGGGGCCCTAATGAAAAACTGTTTTTT. Amino acid sequence: CSVGGTGGPNEKLFF.

This clonotype appeared many times. This chain joins TRBV3-1 and TRBJ2-7, with D possibly TRBD2 on 6 matching bases. Germline CDR1 reads LGHDT; CDR2 reads YNNKEL (reference sequence). The CDR3 length is 15 residues. V lost 1 base, J lost 2 bases, and 12 bases lay in between. CDR3 protein: CASSQGYAGTYEQYF. The CDR3 DNA reads as TGTGCCAGCAGCCAAGGATATGCGGGAACCTACGAGCAGTACTTC.

This clonotype was counted at least ten times. This rearrangement joins TRBV11-2 to TRBJ2-1; possible D gene TRBD2, 6 bases. The germline V gene has CDR1 SGHAT and CDR2 FQNNGV. Deletions cut 5 bases from V and 7 bases from J, with 12 bases between. The length of the CDR3 is 13 residues. The CDR3 sequence: CASSQGRGNEQFF. In nucleotides, the CDR3 is TGTGCCAGCAGCCAAGGGCGGGGAAATGAGCAGTTCTTC. The whole variable domain, filled in from reference TRBV11-2 and TRBJ2-1, reads EAGVAQSPRYKIIEKRQSVAFWCNPISGHATLYWYQQILGQGPKLLIQFQNNGVVDDSQLPKDRFSAERLKGVDSTLKIQPAKLEDSAVYLCASSQGRGNEQFFGPGTRLTVL.

This clonotype was detected ten times or more. The V and J genes are TRBV12-3 or TRBV12-4 and TRBJ1-5; 9 positions agree with TRBD1. The CDR3 has 14 residues. Germline trimming cut 7 bases from V and 6 bases from J; bases unmatched to any gene: 7. The CDR3 protein is CASTRDRAIQPQHF. Written as DNA, the CDR3 is TGTGCCAGCACCCGGGACAGGGCGATTCAGCCCCAGCATTTT.

This clonotype occurred a few times. The junction departs from the called germline gene at one end, perhaps through a read error. CDR3 in amino acids: CSVVSGPRANTGGLFF. In DNA, the CDR3 is TGCAGCGTTGTGTCCGGGCCTAGGGCGAACACCGGGGGGCTGTTTTTT. The J gene is TRBJ2-2, the V gene TRBV29-1, with D perhaps TRBD2 (6 bases). The CDR3 consists of 16 residues. Germline V CDR1 and CDR2: SQVTM, ANQGSEA.

This clonotype showed up just a few times. V is TRBV4-1 and J is TRBJ2-7; perhaps TRBD1 as D (5 bases). Germline CDR1 MGHRA, CDR2 YSYEKL. This CDR3 contains 16 residues. Trimming took 0 bases from V and 4 from J, leaving 16 bases between them. This chain's CDR3 is CASSQDRQGSIYEQYF. DNA for the CDR3: TGCGCCAGCAGCCAAGATCGCCAGGGCAGTATTTACGAGCAGTACTTC.

The chain recombines TRBV10-3 with TRBJ2-7; TRBD2 agrees at 10 bases. Trimming removed 4 bases from V and 6 bases from J; junction bases left unmatched: 6. The CDR3 is made up of 14 amino acids. Germline CDR1 is ENHRY and CDR2 is SYGVKD. CDR3 DNA sequence: TGTGCCATCAGTGTATTCGAGCGGGAGGGCGAGCAGTACTTC. Protein product: CAISVFEREGEQYF.

The sample holds many counts of this clonotype. As DNA, the CDR3 is TGTGCCAGCAGTTACTCGCCGGGGGCGCTCACTGAAGCTTTCTTT. Encoded protein: CASSYSPGALTEAFF. The J gene is TRBJ1-1, the V gene TRBV6-5, with D maybe TRBD1 (6 bases). The CDR3 contains 15 residues. Deletions cut 0 bases from V and 4 bases from J, with 12 bases between. Germline lookup yields CDR1 MNHEY and CDR2 SVGAGI.